These 8 T cell receptor beta chains came from one sample sequenced in a study of T cells after yellow fever vaccination (dated by TCRdb to between 2019 and 2020). The treatment or condition label, read with the paper, signifies: live attenuated yellow fever vaccine strain. The library was obtained by 5' RACE. TCRdb names Illumina HiSeq 2500 as the instrument used. The public reads were reanalyzed by TCRdb: fastp trimming at Q25, MiXCR alignment, in-frame beta chains only. Each entry merges the rows of one CDR3 protein and shows their most common DNA and genes. The sample has around 360,000 distinct CDR3 sequences on record, 11% of them singletons. The leading ten clones occupy roughly 18% of the sample. This sample comprised PBMCs, obtained on the day of the first yellow fever vaccination. The receptors stem from a man younger than 35 who received the YFV17D yellow fever vaccine.

This sequence joins TRBV5-1 and TRBJ1-5; perhaps TRBD1 as D (5 bases). Deletions cut 4 bases from V and 7 bases from J, with 15 bases between. Germline lookup yields CDR1 SGHRS and CDR2 YFSETQ. CDR3 length: 14 residues. Written as DNA, the CDR3 is TGCGCCAGCAGCCACATGAGGGGCAGGCAGCCCCAGCATTTT. It is translated as CASSHMRGRQPQHF.

The chain links TRBV15 to TRBJ2-3; 7 bases line up with TRBD1. Germline V gene lookup returns CDR1 LNHNV and CDR2 YYDKDF (reference sequence). This CDR3 has 14 amino acids. Losses at the gene ends were 4 bases for V and 0 bases for J; bases not matched to a gene: 1. CDR3 protein: CATSTGQSTDTQYF. The CDR3 DNA sequence: TGTGCCACCAGCACGGGACAGAGCACAGATACGCAGTATTTT.

The chain links TRBV29-1 to TRBJ1-2; 8 bases line up with TRBD1. Unmatched junction bases numbered 6, after V lost 7 bases and J lost 5 bases. The CDR3 contains 12 residues. Germline lookup yields CDR1 SQVTM and CDR2 ANQGSEA. Here the CDR3 reads CSDEDRVYGYTF. The DNA of the CDR3 is TGCAGCGATGAGGACAGGGTTTATGGCTACACCTTC.

This clonotype occurred a few times. The chain couples TRBV20-1 to TRBJ2-1, with 10 bases fitting TRBD2. V gave up 2 bases and J gave up 9 bases; unmatched junction bases: 7. Germline V lookup: CDR1 DFQATT, CDR2 SNEGSKA (reference sequence). This CDR3 is 14 amino acids long. The CDR3 nucleotides read TGCAGTGCTAGATTTGGGACTAGCGTTGGTGAGCAGTTCTTC. This encodes CSARFGTSVGEQFF.

The DNA of the CDR3 is TGTGCCAGCAGTGAGGGGCCAGAGCAGTTCTTC. Residues: CASSEGPEQFF. This rearrangement joins TRBV2 to TRBJ2-1; maybe TRBD1 (5 bases). Germline CDR1 and CDR2: SNHLY and FYNNEI. Trimming left V 3 bases short and J 10 bases short, with 7 bases between. The CDR3 extends over 11 amino acids.

This clonotype has ten or more counts. The chain links TRBV29-1 to TRBJ1-1; no definite D call. Deletions cut 5 bases from V and 6 bases from J, with 13 bases between. Germline values: CDR1 SQVTM, CDR2 ANQGSEA. This CDR3 is built from 12 residues. CDR3 sequence: CSVRVGRAEAFF. CDR3 bases: TGCAGCGTTCGAGTAGGACGCGCTGAAGCTTTCTTT.

This clonotype was observed a handful of times. V gene TRBV23-1 combines with J gene TRBJ2-3; 12 bases are a match to TRBD1. TRBV23-1 carries the ORF label, with uncertain function. Trimming cost V 3 bases and J 3 bases; bases outside gene matches: 10. There are 18 residues in the CDR3. The CDR3 nucleotides are TGCGCCAGCAGTCACCTAACACCGGGACAGGGGGCGACAGATACGCAGTATTTT. This gives the protein CASSHLTPGQGATDTQYF.

This clonotype was counted a few times. The rearrangement uses TRBV27 and TRBJ1-6, with 7 nucleotides matching TRBD1. The CDR3 length is 15 residues. Germline CDR1 MNHEY, CDR2 SMNVEV (reference sequence). V dropped 4 bases and J dropped 0; count of bases not matched to a gene: 0. CDR3: CASSWDSSYNSPLHF. CDR3 sequence (DNA): TGTGCCAGCAGTTGGGACAGCTCCTATAATTCACCCCTCCACTTT.